The sequence of this T cell receptor (beta chain) was determined in a study of T cell responses to AZD1222 COVID-19 vaccine. This CDR3 is 12 amino acids long. V dropped 3 bases and J dropped 6 bases, with 6 bases sitting between them. Profiling relied on immunoSEQ multiplex PCR, and the TCRdb table lists in-frame clones only, not all of them. The sample consists of just under 150,000 clones, 86% of them appearing once. The chain joins TRBV12-3 or TRBV12-4 to TRBJ1-5, with unresolved D. This specimen consisted of peripheral blood, obtained 28 days after the second AZD1222 dose. The clonotype comes from an adult who received the AZD1222 COVID-19 vaccine. The CDR3 nucleotides read TGTGCCAGCAGTTTCCGGGCTCAGCCCCAGCATTTT. It translates to CASSFRAQPQHF.